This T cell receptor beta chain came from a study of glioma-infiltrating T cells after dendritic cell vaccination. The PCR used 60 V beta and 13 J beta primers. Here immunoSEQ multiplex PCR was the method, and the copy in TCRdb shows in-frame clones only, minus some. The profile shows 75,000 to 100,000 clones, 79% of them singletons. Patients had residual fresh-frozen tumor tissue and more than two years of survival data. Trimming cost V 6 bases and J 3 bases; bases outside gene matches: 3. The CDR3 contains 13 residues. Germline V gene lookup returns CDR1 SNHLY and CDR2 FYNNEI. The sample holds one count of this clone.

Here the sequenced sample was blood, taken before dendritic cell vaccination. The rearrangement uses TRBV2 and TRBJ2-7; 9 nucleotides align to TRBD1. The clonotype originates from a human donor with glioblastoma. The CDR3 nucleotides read TGTGCCAGCAGGATGGGACAGGGCTACGAGCAGTACTTC. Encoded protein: CASRMGQGYEQYF.